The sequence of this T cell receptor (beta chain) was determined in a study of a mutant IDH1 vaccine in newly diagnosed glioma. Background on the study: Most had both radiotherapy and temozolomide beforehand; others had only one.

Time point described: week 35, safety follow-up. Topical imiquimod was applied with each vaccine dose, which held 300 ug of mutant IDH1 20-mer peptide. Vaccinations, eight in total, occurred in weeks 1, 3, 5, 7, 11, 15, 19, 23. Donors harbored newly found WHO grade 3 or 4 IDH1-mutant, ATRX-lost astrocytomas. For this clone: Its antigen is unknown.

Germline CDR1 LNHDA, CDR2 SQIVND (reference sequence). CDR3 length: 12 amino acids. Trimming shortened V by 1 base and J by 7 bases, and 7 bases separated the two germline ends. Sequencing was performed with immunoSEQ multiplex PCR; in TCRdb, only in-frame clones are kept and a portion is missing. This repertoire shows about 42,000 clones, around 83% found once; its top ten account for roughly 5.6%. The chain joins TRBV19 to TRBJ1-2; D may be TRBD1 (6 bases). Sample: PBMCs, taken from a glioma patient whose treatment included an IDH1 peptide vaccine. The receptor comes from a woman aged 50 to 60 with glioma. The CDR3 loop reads CASSIGGGGYTF. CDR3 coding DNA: TGTGCCAGTAGTATAGGAGGGGGTGGCTACACCTTC.